This is a list of T cell receptor beta chains from one sample in a study of blood T cells in healthy people across ages. TCRdb itself ran the 5' RACE reads through MiXCR, one entry per CDR3 protein. The sample shows about 940,000 distinct CDR3 sequences, around 46% of them seen only once. The sample taken for sequencing was blood. Receptors were obtained from a man aged 30-40 years in good health. Both conserved end residues are trimmed from each CDR3.

v_gene: TRBV20-1
j_gene: TRBJ1-2
CDR3aa: SARYRVGGYT

v_gene: TRBV5-6
j_gene: TRBJ2-6
CDR3aa: ASSLMRTGANVLT

v_gene: TRBV12-3/TRBV12-4
j_gene: TRBJ1-5
CDR3aa: ASSAPTGDSNQPQH

v_gene: TRBV28
j_gene: TRBJ1-5
CDR3aa: ASSLGSYSNQPQH

v_gene: TRBV12-3/TRBV12-4
j_gene: TRBJ2-7
CDR3aa: ASSRSGTDYEQY

v_gene: TRBV20-1
j_gene: TRBJ2-1
CDR3aa: SAIGTSGLEQF

v_gene: TRBV29-1
j_gene: TRBJ2-2
CDR3aa: SVTSRGREGTGELF

v_gene: TRBV7-9
j_gene: TRBJ2-3
CDR3aa: ASSWPDRLDTQY

v_gene: TRBV3-1
j_gene: TRBJ1-1
CDR3aa: ASSQGDRQIEAF

v_gene: TRBV7-2
j_gene: TRBJ2-4
CDR3aa: ASSSPLGGPGSLAKNIQY

v_gene: TRBV7-8
j_gene: TRBJ2-5
CDR3aa: ASSLSFVLREQY

v_gene: TRBV20-1
j_gene: TRBJ1-1
CDR3aa: SASPGQNTEAF

v_gene: TRBV4-2
j_gene: TRBJ2-3
CDR3aa: ASSQDGFEGTDTQY

v_gene: TRBV11-3
j_gene: TRBJ1-1
CDR3aa: ATGGALNTEAF

v_gene: TRBV7-6
j_gene: TRBJ1-4
CDR3aa: ASSSTVVEKLF

v_gene: TRBV28
j_gene: TRBJ2-7
CDR3aa: ATERDGRAYEQY

v_gene: TRBV27
j_gene: TRBJ1-2
CDR3aa: ASSDGAGDGYT

v_gene: TRBV20-1
j_gene: TRBJ2-7
CDR3aa: GARVPTGGDSYEQY

v_gene: TRBV29-1
j_gene: TRBJ2-2
CDR3aa: SVDLDTGELF

v_gene: TRBV29-1
j_gene: TRBJ1-6
CDR3aa: SACGLYSSYNSPLH

v_gene: TRBV9
j_gene: TRBJ2-5
CDR3aa: ASSFRDSMNEQY

v_gene: TRBV5-1
j_gene: TRBJ2-7
CDR3aa: ASSLVFESHEQY

v_gene: TRBV27
j_gene: TRBJ1-1
CDR3aa: ASSLSDSLTEAF

v_gene: TRBV15
j_gene: TRBJ2-1
CDR3aa: ATSRDRQYYNEQF

v_gene: TRBV5-1
j_gene: TRBJ1-2
CDR3aa: ASSFEQGGYT

v_gene: TRBV6-2/TRBV6-3
j_gene: TRBJ2-7
CDR3aa: ASSYSGQGPYEQY

v_gene: TRBV18
j_gene: TRBJ2-1
CDR3aa: ASSPEGNEQF

v_gene: TRBV10-3
j_gene: TRBJ2-7
CDR3aa: AIKGTTYEQY

v_gene: TRBV4-3
j_gene: TRBJ2-3
CDR3aa: ASSQDSAGHTDTQY

v_gene: TRBV27
j_gene: TRBJ1-2
CDR3aa: ASSSPQTGSYGYT

v_gene: TRBV20-1
j_gene: TRBJ2-5
CDR3aa: SARVGSGGQETQY

v_gene: TRBV13
j_gene: TRBJ1-6
CDR3aa: ASSEGRRSPLH

v_gene: TRBV19
j_gene: TRBJ2-4
CDR3aa: ASSALEQRGGLAKNIQY

v_gene: TRBV7-2
j_gene: TRBJ1-1
CDR3aa: ASSLEGAQRAEAF

v_gene: TRBV20-1
j_gene: TRBJ2-7
CDR3aa: SATPPVRPYEQY

v_gene: TRBV11-2
j_gene: TRBJ2-5
CDR3aa: ASSTAGAPQETQY

v_gene: TRBV30
j_gene: TRBJ2-3
CDR3aa: AWTPLRGASTDTQY